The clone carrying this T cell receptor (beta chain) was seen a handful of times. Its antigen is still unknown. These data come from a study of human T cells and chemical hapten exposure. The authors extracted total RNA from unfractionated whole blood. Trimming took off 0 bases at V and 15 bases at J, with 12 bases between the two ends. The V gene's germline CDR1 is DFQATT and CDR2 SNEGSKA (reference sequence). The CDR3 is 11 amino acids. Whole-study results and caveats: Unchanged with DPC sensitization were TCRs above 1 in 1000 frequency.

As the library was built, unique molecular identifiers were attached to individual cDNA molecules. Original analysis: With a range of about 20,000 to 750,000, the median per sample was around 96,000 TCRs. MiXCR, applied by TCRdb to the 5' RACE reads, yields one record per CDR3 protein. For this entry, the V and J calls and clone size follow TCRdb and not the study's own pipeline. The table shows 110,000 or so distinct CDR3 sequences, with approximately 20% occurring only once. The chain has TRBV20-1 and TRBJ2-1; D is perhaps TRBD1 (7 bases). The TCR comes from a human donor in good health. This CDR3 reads CSARDNQGGFF. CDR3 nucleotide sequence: TGCAGTGCTAGAGATAACCAGGGGGGGTTCTTC.